The rows below give T cell receptor beta chains drawn from one sample of a study of a mutant IDH1 vaccine in newly diagnosed glioma. No antigen has been identified for these receptors. Clones were sequenced by immunoSEQ multiplex PCR, and TCRdb holds only the in-frame ones, with some missing. This table has about 50,000 clones, around 85% appearing once. The sample in question was PBMCs, obtained from a glioma patient whose treatment included an IDH1 peptide vaccine. The receptors originated from a woman aged 30 to 39 with glioma. Some clones in this sample may be carry-over from other donors' samples. Both conserved end residues are trimmed from each CDR3. Fields, in order: J gene, V gene, CDR3 protein.

j_gene: TRBJ1-1; v_gene: TRBV6-1; CDR3aa: ASMTNTEAF
j_gene: TRBJ2-7; v_gene: TRBV30; CDR3aa: ALVAGLDYSYEQY
j_gene: TRBJ1-2; v_gene: TRBV14; CDR3aa: ASSHDRFYGYT
j_gene: TRBJ1-1; v_gene: TRBV27; CDR3aa: ASSSGRGRTEAF
j_gene: TRBJ1-5; v_gene: TRBV10-2; CDR3aa: ASTSAVGNQPQH
j_gene: TRBJ1-1; v_gene: TRBV7-2; CDR3aa: ASSLSGAITLGTEAF
j_gene: TRBJ1-2; v_gene: TRBV19; CDR3aa: ASSIGASGYT
j_gene: TRBJ1-2; v_gene: TRBV19; CDR3aa: ASSPQDRGNYGYT
j_gene: TRBJ1-2; v_gene: TRBV5-6; CDR3aa: ASSLGTRYGYT
j_gene: TRBJ2-3; v_gene: TRBV9; CDR3aa: ASSGGTDTQY
j_gene: TRBJ1-4; v_gene: TRBV6-5; CDR3aa: ASSYRQGGGEKLF